This T cell receptor (beta chain) appears in the sequencing data of a study of shared clonotypes between healthy human individuals (dated by TCRdb to about 2020). A note on the overall study: Three men and a couple of women, aged 18 to 49 years, made up the cohort. For each donor, CD4 naive and CD4 memory were each run on three plates, CD8 naive on two plates, and CD8 memory on one plate. The study deeply sequenced blood TCR repertoires of roughly five healthy adults to estimate repertoire size and the extent of clonotype sharing between individuals. To increase sequencing depth and limit assay-specific biases, different laboratories used diverse techniques to prepare libraries and sequence TCR repertoires. Between about 0.9 and 8.9 billion PBMCs per donor were obtained by leukapheresis. General conclusions and limits of the study: Naive subsets generally had larger estimated clonotype richness than memory subsets did. Sampling was restricted to blood, and TCR repertoires in tissue are likely to differ from TCR repertoires in blood. Because the study included only a small number of donors, the genetic and exposure-history diversity represented was limited. Sharing across several donors was observed for approximately 5% of naive CD4, over 3% of naive CD8, 2% to 2.5% of memory CD4, and about 0.38% of memory CD8 clonotypes. Compared with non-shared clonotypes, clonotypes shared by all four sorted-subset donors had higher generation probabilities. Even with the large sequencing depth, rarefaction of the sorted-subset datasets indicated that sequencing was incomplete. Based on pairwise subsampling, the degree of clonotype sharing among donors was expected to be affected by sequencing depth.

TCR CDR3 regions were amplified from genomic DNA by multiplex PCR using the deep immunoSEQ assay. Extracted genomic DNA from each cell subset was spread evenly across all wells of several immunoSEQ 96-well plates, with each plate serving as a replicate. For sorted subsets, approximately 200 ng of genomic DNA, equivalent to some 33,000 T cell genomes, went into each replicate PCR. The purified libraries were quantified using a Qubit 3.0 fluorometer, sized with a Bioanalyzer 2100, and then quantified again using the KAPA Library Quantification kit. Every immunoSEQ 96-well plate was sequenced on a dedicated single-read 150-cycle Illumina NextSeq 550 flow cell. Per the source publication's procedure: Because only junctional sequences without quality scores were contained in the immunoSEQ output, filtering matching that applied to full-length reads could not be performed. Sequences were annotated with PyIR, a Python wrapper for IgBLAST v1.9, using IMGT germline references to assign V/J genes and CDR3. Reads were filtered out if the reads had weak V/J assignments (E-value above 1e-6), no CDR3, stop codons, out-of-frame junctions, or ambiguous translated residues. A V3J clonotype was defined by an identical inferred V gene, J gene, and CDR3 amino acid sequence. The percentage overlap between two repertoires was calculated by dividing the number of shared unique clonotypes by the size of the smaller repertoire. Richness of each repertoire was evaluated using RTK rarefaction, the Chao1 estimator, and Recon v2.1 estimates of unobserved clonotypes. OLGA was used to compute generation probabilities for all TCRbeta clonotypes that the gDNA method yielded from a few donors. The clones in this table, taken by TCRdb from immuneACCESS, are in-frame only. Not every clone is retained; where verified, under half of the shortfall comes from an unresolved V gene, and the cause of the rest is unknown. That table supplies the V and J calls and clone size; D and trimming were determined from the DNA. Present in this sample are around 700,000 clones, roughly nine tenths of which were seen just once. The ten largest clones represent roughly 22% of the sample.

Worth noting for this clone: No cognate antigen has been identified for it. The sample holds no much larger clone one base away, and base qualities are not on file.

CD8 naive samples consisted of CD45RO-negative cells that were positively selected for CCR7, yielding a CD45RA+CCR7+ population without TemRA cells. The donors were healthy, HIV-negative adults with no recently reported acute infections or vaccinations. All donors were Caucasian adults living in Nashville, Tennessee, USA. Blood was collected by leukapheresis, and PBMCs were isolated by Ficoll-Histopaque density gradient centrifugation and then cryopreserved in liquid nitrogen vapor phase. Analytical flow cytometry was used to check the purity and quantity of every magnetically sorted T cell population. From each sorted fraction, genomic DNA was isolated and quantified by UV absorbance on a Nanodrop 2000c. This TCR was sampled from a man younger than 45 in good health. The material sequenced was naive CD8+ T cells sorted from blood. The cell subset or site label on this specimen signifies: CD45RA+CCR7+.

The CDR3 protein sequence reads: CASSRDSGSYNEQFF. The nucleotides are TGTGCCAGCAGCCGGGATAGCGGCTCCTACAATGAGCAGTTCTTC. The sequence is built from TRBV7-2 and TRBJ2-1; a tentative D match to TRBD2 spans 6 bases. From the cysteine through the phenylalanine, the CDR3 covers 15 amino acids. Solely the CDR3 DNA is kept, with 45 bases framed from the first base. CDR1 is given as SGHTA and CDR2 as FQGNSA, both from the germline V gene. The trim is 5 bases for V and 0 bases for J, with a gap of 11 bases between the germline ends.